The rows below give T cell receptor beta chains drawn from one sample of a study of cytomegalovirus exposure and HLA in healthy donors. Assay used: immunoSEQ multiplex PCR; TCRdb lists only in-frame clones, some missing. The sample has over 150,000 clones, 60% to 85% seen once. Material: PBMCs. The origin of the receptors is a young man in good health and CMV-seropositive. CDR3s include the opening cysteine and the closing phenylalanine or tryptophan. Fields, in order: V gene, J gene, D gene, clone size, CDR3 DNA, CDR3 protein. D genes are given only for firm matches. Only some rows state a clone size, as once, few, many or a class for expanded clones.

TRBV28	TRBJ2-1	TRBD1	once	TGTGCCAGCAGCCTAACCACAGGGGGCAACTACAATGAGCAGTTCTTC	CASSLTTGGNYNEQFF
TRBV13	TRBJ2-3	-	-	TGTGCCAGCAGCTCCTCGGGGGGCCTCGGGTATACGCAGTATTTT	CASSSSGGLGYTQYF
TRBV7-2	TRBJ1-2	-	-	TGTGCCAGCAGCCAGGCGGGGGGACAAAACTATGGCTACACCTTC	CASSQAGGQNYGYTF
TRBV10-1	TRBJ2-2	-	-	TGCGCCAGCAGTGATCAGGGTTTCACCGGGGAGCTGTTTTTT	CASSDQGFTGELFF
TRBV7-9	TRBJ2-5	TRBD2	-	TGTGCCAGCAGTGCCCTAGCGGGGGGGCAAGAGACCCAGTACTTC	CASSALAGGQETQYF
TRBV9	TRBJ1-3	TRBD1	-	TGTGCCAGCAGCGCGGGACAGGGTGGCACCATATATTTT	CASSAGQGGTIYF
TRBV27	TRBJ2-1	TRBD1	-	TGTGCCACCAACGCCGGGACAGGGGTCTACAATGAGCAGTTCTTC	CATNAGTGVYNEQFF
TRBV30	TRBJ2-7	TRBD2	few	TGTGCCTGGAGTGTCGGAGCGGGGGGTTACGAGCAGTACTTC	CAWSVGAGGYEQYF
TRBV13	TRBJ2-7	TRBD2	-	TGTGCCAGCAGCTTAGGGCGGGGGGCTAGCTACGAGCAGTACTTC	CASSLGRGASYEQYF
TRBV28	TRBJ1-5	TRBD1	few	TGTGCCAGCAGCAAACAGGGGGCAGGAAATCAGCCCCAGCATTTT	CASSKQGAGNQPQHF
TRBV18	TRBJ2-2	-	-	TGTGCCAGCTCACCCATCGGGACAACTAACACCGGGGAGCTGTTTTTT	CASSPIGTTNTGELFF
TRBV4-1	TRBJ2-7	-	once	TGCGCCAGCAGCCAAGATCCTCCAGACTCCTACGAGCAGTACTTC	CASSQDPPDSYEQYF
TRBV7-2	TRBJ1-4	TRBD1	-	TGTGCCAGCAGCTTAGGACAGGGGCGGGAAAAACTGTTTTTT	CASSLGQGREKLFF
TRBV10-3	TRBJ1-6	TRBD1	-	TGTGCCATCAGTGAGCCAGGGGGCATTGATTCACCCCTCCACTTT	CAISEPGGIDSPLHF
TRBV4-1	TRBJ2-5	TRBD1	-	TGCGCCAGCAGCCCCACCACAGGGGGCGAAGAGACCCAGTACTTC	CASSPTTGGEETQYF
TRBV5-6	TRBJ2-7	TRBD1	few	TGTGCCAGCAGCTGGAGACAGGGGGGTTACGAGCAGTACTTC	CASSWRQGGYEQYF